This T cell receptor beta chain was captured in a study of T-cell reconstitution after alpha-beta-depleted transplantation in children. Overall study findings and caveats: Reportedly, roughly two months post-transplant, alpha-beta T cells arose from several hundred expanded graft clones.

Molecular barcoding with unique molecular identifiers was used for the TCRbeta library. TCRdb itself ran the PCR reads through MiXCR, one entry per CDR3 protein. The data contain about 240,000 distinct CDR3 sequences, roughly 26% of them singletons. The germline V gene has CDR1 DFQATT and CDR2 SNEGSKA (reference sequence). J lost 4 bases, V lost 5 bases, and 10 bases had no gene match. This CDR3 is 14 amino acids long. This clonotype was seen many times. Its antigen is not known. This sequence joins TRBV20-1 and TRBJ2-7; the match to TRBD1 covers 8 bases. The source of this sequence is a girl under 10 years old with Fanconi anemia, due to receive a stem cell transplant. Sample: PBMCs, taken before TCRalphabeta/CD19-depleted stem cell transplant. The DNA for the CDR3 is TGCAGTGCTCATTCAGGGGGCGCGGGGTACGAGCAGTACTTC. Protein sequence: CSAHSGGAGYEQYF.